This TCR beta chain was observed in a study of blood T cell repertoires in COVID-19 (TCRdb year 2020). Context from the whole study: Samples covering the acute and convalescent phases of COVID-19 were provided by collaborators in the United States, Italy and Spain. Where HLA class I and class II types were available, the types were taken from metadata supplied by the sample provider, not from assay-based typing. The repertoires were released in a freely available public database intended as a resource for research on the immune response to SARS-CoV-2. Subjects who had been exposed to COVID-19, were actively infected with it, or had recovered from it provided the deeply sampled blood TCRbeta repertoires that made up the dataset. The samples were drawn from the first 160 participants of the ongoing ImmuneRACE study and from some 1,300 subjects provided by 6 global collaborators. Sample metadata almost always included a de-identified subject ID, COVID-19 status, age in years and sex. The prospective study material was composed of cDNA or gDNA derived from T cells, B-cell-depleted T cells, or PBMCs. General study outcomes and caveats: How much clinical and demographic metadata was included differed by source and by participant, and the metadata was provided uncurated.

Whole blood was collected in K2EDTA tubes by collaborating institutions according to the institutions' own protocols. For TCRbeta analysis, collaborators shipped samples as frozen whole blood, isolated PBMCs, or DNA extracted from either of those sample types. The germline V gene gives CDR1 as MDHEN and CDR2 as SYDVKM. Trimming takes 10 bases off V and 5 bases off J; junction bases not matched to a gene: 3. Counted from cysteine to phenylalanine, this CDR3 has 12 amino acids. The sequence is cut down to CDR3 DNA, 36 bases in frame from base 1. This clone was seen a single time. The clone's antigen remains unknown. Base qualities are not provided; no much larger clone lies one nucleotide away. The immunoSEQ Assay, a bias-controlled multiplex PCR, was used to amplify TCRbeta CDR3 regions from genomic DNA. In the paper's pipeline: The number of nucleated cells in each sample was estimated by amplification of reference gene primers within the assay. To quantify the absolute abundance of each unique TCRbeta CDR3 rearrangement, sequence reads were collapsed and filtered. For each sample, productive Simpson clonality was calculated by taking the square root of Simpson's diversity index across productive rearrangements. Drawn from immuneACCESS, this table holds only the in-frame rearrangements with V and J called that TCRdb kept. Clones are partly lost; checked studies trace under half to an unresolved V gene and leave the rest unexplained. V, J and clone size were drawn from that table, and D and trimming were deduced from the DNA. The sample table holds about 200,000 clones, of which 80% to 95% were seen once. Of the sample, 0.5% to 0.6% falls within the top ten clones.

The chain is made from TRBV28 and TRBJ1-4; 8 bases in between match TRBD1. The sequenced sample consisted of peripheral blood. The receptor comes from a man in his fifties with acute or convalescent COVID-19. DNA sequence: TGTGCCACAGGACAGGGAAATGAAAAACTGTTTTTT. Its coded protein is CATGQGNEKLFF.